This TCR beta chain appears in the sequencing data of a study of T cell responses to AZD1222 COVID-19 vaccine listed by TCRdb under 2021. Study-level background: AZD1222 recipients with second doses at about 4 weeks or about 12 weeks were pooled, because spike-specific TCR depth and breadth did not differ between schedules. Trial participants were enrolled by age into 18-55, 56-69 and 70-plus year subgroups, with approximately 150, 28 and 58 TCR-sequenced participants respectively. A total of 233 trial participants underwent TCR sequencing, of whom about 200 had received two doses of AZD1222 and about 25 had received two doses of the MenACWY control vaccine. Study-wide conclusions, independent of this receptor: Because no day 14 peak-response samples were available, the repertoires could be characterized only after the peak T cell response. The 56-69-year group was small, and its depth increase did not reach significance, likely because of low power. Nearly half of unique spike-specific TCRs reportedly recognized epitopes outside regions mutated in the B.1.351 and B.1.1.7 variants. Participants were mostly white British, with more females than males. The authors suggested clonal diversity may have been underestimated. After two AZD1222 doses, spike-specific TCR breadth and depth were significantly higher than at day 0 and than in MenACWY recipients. Conclusions about previously exposed vaccinees are limited because only six or seven AZD1222 recipients were SARS-CoV-2 seropositive at baseline. CD4 TCRs associated with the vaccine covered the entire spike protein, and the dominant responses were in regions 160-218 and 743-854.

This clone has a single count. The target of this receptor is not known. No much larger clonotype is one base removed from it; base qualities were not supplied. The CDR3 regions of human TCRbeta chains were analyzed by immunosequencing. For the original study's pipeline: Repertoire TCRs were matched against a reference library of SARS-CoV-2-specific TCRs generated with the MIRA antigen-specificity platform. Breadth was defined as the fraction of unique TCRs that were SARS-CoV-2-associated. Depth was defined as the fraction of total T cells that were SARS-CoV-2-associated. Each spike-specific TCR was assigned to its reactive spike region and to a CD4 or CD8 class using the MIRA data. Log10-transformed breadth and depth values were compared by one-way ANOVA with Sidak's multiple comparisons tests. TCRdb re-hosts the immuneACCESS table, in-frame sequences only. Its copies lack some clones; in the studies checked, an unresolved V gene accounts for under half of them, and the cause for the rest is not known. D and trimming come from the DNA, and the V and J calls and clone size come from that table. Present in this sample are 120,000 to 150,000 clones, about 92% of which were seen just once. Together, the top ten hold roughly 3.1% of the sample.

The label giving this sample's time point can be read as: baseline before first vaccination. Samples from vaccinated people were obtained from the UK trials COV001 and COV002, which included a single-blind randomized controlled phase 2/3 trial of AZD1222 (ChAdOx1 nCoV-19) in healthy adults. For TCRbeta chain sequencing, PBMC samples from trial participants were taken at day 0 and at day 28 after the second dose. Per the germline V gene, SGHTA is the CDR1 and FQGNSA is the CDR2. Clipping removes 0 bases from V and 0 bases from J, with 2 as the unmatched junction base count. The CDR3 contains 15 residues, cysteine and phenylalanine counted. Kept here is only the CDR3 DNA, which spans 45 bases and is read in frame from base 1.

Sequenced here: peripheral blood, sampled on day 0 of AZD1222 vaccination. Recombination joined TRBV7-2 with TRBJ2-7, and TRBD2 aligns with 7 junction nucleotides. This receptor was identified in an adult in good health. The nucleotides are TGTGCCAGCAGCTTAGCCGGGACTACCTCCTACGAGCAGTACTTC. Its protein product is CASSLAGTTSYEQYF. The entire variable domain, with the stretches around the CDR3 drawn from the reference TRBV7-2 and TRBJ2-7 proteins, is GAGVSQSPSNKVTEKGKDVELRCDPISGHTALYWYRQSLGQGLEFLIYFQGNSAPDKSGLPSDRFSAERTGGSVSTLTIQRTQQEDSAVYLCASSLAGTTSYEQYFGPGTRLTVT.